Listed here are 4 T cell receptor beta chains from one sample, sequenced in a study of brain T cells in children with intractable seizures. TCRdb keeps only in-frame clones here, not all; method: immunoSEQ multiplex PCR. The table lists some 76,000 clones, 85% to 95% of them singletons. The sample was peripheral blood, taken at surgery. Every receptor here comes from a boy younger than two with tuberous sclerosis and intractable seizures.

This clone was seen only once. V usage is TRBV2 and J usage is TRBJ2-1, with TRBD2 matching over 9 bases. The J segment lost 5 bases and the V segment lost 6 bases, leaving 8 bases of the junction unmatched. Per the germline V gene, CDR1 is SNHLY and CDR2 is FYNNEI. The length of the CDR3 is 15 residues. CDR3 sequence reads: CASRREGLVHNEQFF. The CDR3 nucleotides read TGTGCCAGCAGGCGGGAGGGCCTAGTACACAATGAGCAGTTCTTC.

The genes are TRBV5-6 and TRBJ2-1; 8 bases map to TRBD2. The CDR3 contains 14 residues. After removal of 7 bases from V and 6 bases from J, the junction contained 9 bases not matched to a gene. Germline-derived CDR1 and CDR2 are SGHDT and YYEEEE. The CDR3 spells CASGGLGASNEQFF. The CDR3 DNA follows: TGTGCCAGCGGGGGACTAGGGGCCTCCAATGAGCAGTTCTTC.

The CDR3 loop is CASSLTGGRGDEQFF. The CDR3, as DNA: TGTGCCAGCAGCTTAACTGGCGGGAGGGGCGATGAGCAGTTCTTC. This rearrangement joins TRBV7-3 to TRBJ2-1; 9 nucleotides align to TRBD2. J was trimmed by 8 bases and V by 0 bases; bases with no gene match: 5. In germline, CDR1 is SGHTA, CDR2 FQGTGA. The CDR3 length is 15 residues.

The chain combines TRBV5-6 with TRBJ2-1, with D perhaps matching TRBD1 (7 bases). The germline V gene has CDR1 SGHDT and CDR2 YYEEEE. Trimming shortened V by 5 bases and J by 4 bases, and 13 bases separated the two germline ends. The length of the CDR3 is 14 residues. The CDR3 protein is CASSESGGYNEQFF. In nucleotides, the CDR3 is TGTGCCAGCAGTGAGTCAGGGGGGTACAATGAGCAGTTCTTC.